These T cell receptor beta chains were read from a single sample in a study of cytomegalovirus exposure and HLA in healthy donors. Some clones are missing from TCRdb's copy, which holds only in-frame ones; the method was immunoSEQ multiplex PCR. The sample holds around 120,000 clones; about four fifths are singletons and the top ten take around 9.5%. Material for sequencing was PBMCs. The source of these receptors is a female donor in good health and CMV-seropositive. CDR3s include the opening cysteine and the closing phenylalanine or tryptophan. Each record gives: clone size, CDR3 length, J gene, D gene, V gene, CDR3 protein, CDR3 DNA. A D gene is named only where the DNA matches it firmly. Clone sizes are given selectively: once, few, many, or a class where the clone is expanded.

abundance: NA
len: 14
j_gene: TRBJ1-6
d_gene: NA
v_gene: TRBV6-5
CDR3aa: CASQVGAYNSPLHF
CDR3nt: TGTGCCAGCCAAGTGGGGGCTTATAATTCACCCCTCCACTTT

abundance: NA
len: 14
j_gene: TRBJ2-7
d_gene: NA
v_gene: TRBV5-1
CDR3aa: CASSLLEEAYEQYF
CDR3nt: TGCGCCAGCAGCTTGTTAGAGGAGGCCTACGAGCAGTACTTC

abundance: NA
len: 14
j_gene: TRBJ2-2
d_gene: TRBD1
v_gene: TRBV28
CDR3aa: CASQGQGTTGELFF
CDR3nt: TGTGCCAGCCAGGGACAGGGGACAACCGGGGAGCTGTTTTTT

abundance: NA
len: 16
j_gene: TRBJ2-3
d_gene: TRBD2
v_gene: TRBV5-1
CDR3aa: CASSLPSGGETDTQYF
CDR3nt: TGCGCCAGCAGCTTACCCAGCGGGGGGGAAACAGATACGCAGTATTTT

abundance: NA
len: 13
j_gene: TRBJ1-1
d_gene: NA
v_gene: TRBV27
CDR3aa: CASRITGITEAFF
CDR3nt: TGTGCCAGCAGAATTACAGGGATCACTGAAGCTTTCTTT

abundance: NA
len: 15
j_gene: TRBJ1-1
d_gene: TRBD1
v_gene: TRBV19
CDR3aa: CASSRQGAMNTEAFF
CDR3nt: TGTGCCAGTAGTAGACAGGGGGCAATGAACACTGAAGCTTTCTTT

abundance: NA
len: 15
j_gene: TRBJ2-7
d_gene: NA
v_gene: TRBV9
CDR3aa: CASSAGTTWKYEQYF
CDR3nt: TGTGCCAGCAGCGCTGGGACAACTTGGAAATACGAGCAGTACTTC

abundance: NA
len: 14
j_gene: TRBJ2-5
d_gene: NA
v_gene: TRBV6-5
CDR3aa: CASSTNGGRETQYF
CDR3nt: TGTGCCAGCAGCACTAACGGGGGGCGCGAGACCCAGTACTTC

abundance: once
len: 14
j_gene: TRBJ1-2
d_gene: NA
v_gene: TRBV6-5
CDR3aa: CASSYSAQVHGYTF
CDR3nt: TGTGCCAGCAGTTACTCGGCACAGGTCCATGGCTACACCTTC

abundance: NA
len: 12
j_gene: TRBJ2-7
d_gene: TRBD1
v_gene: TRBV28
CDR3aa: CASGDRTYEQYF
CDR3nt: TGTGCCAGCGGGGACAGGACCTACGAGCAGTACTTC

abundance: NA
len: 13
j_gene: TRBJ2-7
d_gene: NA
v_gene: TRBV19
CDR3aa: CASSIERRGEQYF
CDR3nt: TGTGCCAGTAGTATAGAACGGCGGGGCGAGCAGTACTTC

abundance: NA
len: 14
j_gene: TRBJ1-6
d_gene: NA
v_gene: TRBV11-2
CDR3aa: CASSLRGQSSPLHF
CDR3nt: TGTGCCAGCAGCCTCAGGGGTCAGAGCTCACCCCTCCACTTT

abundance: NA
len: 14
j_gene: TRBJ1-1
d_gene: TRBD1
v_gene: TRBV7-2
CDR3aa: CASSYYRDRGEAFF
CDR3nt: TGTGCCAGCAGCTACTACCGGGACAGGGGAGAAGCTTTCTTT

abundance: NA
len: 14
j_gene: TRBJ1-2
d_gene: NA
v_gene: TRBV4-3
CDR3aa: CASSQEPDSYGYTF
CDR3nt: TGCGCCAGCAGCCAAGAGCCGGACAGCTATGGCTACACCTTC

abundance: NA
len: 15
j_gene: TRBJ1-1
d_gene: NA
v_gene: TRBV6-5
CDR3aa: CASIPGHPAATEAFF
CDR3nt: TGTGCCAGCATTCCGGGACATCCGGCGGCCACTGAAGCTTTCTTT

abundance: NA
len: 17
j_gene: TRBJ2-5
d_gene: TRBD2
v_gene: TRBV5-1
CDR3aa: CASSRGSGGGGQETQYF
CDR3nt: TGCGCCAGCAGCCGTGGCAGTGGCGGGGGTGGACAAGAGACCCAGTACTTC

abundance: NA
len: 14
j_gene: TRBJ2-7
d_gene: TRBD1
v_gene: TRBV6-6
CDR3aa: CASSYSDRRYEQYF
CDR3nt: TGTGCCAGCAGTTACTCGGACAGGAGGTACGAGCAGTACTTC

abundance: NA
len: 12
j_gene: TRBJ2-7
d_gene: NA
v_gene: TRBV7-9
CDR3aa: CASSSFNNEQYF
CDR3nt: TGTGCCAGCAGCTCCTTTAATAACGAGCAGTACTTC

abundance: NA
len: 14
j_gene: TRBJ1-1
d_gene: TRBD1
v_gene: TRBV5-1
CDR3aa: CASSPGQAYTEAFF
CDR3nt: TGCGCCAGCAGCCCGGGACAGGCCTACACTGAAGCTTTCTTT

abundance: NA
len: 14
j_gene: TRBJ2-3
d_gene: NA
v_gene: TRBV5-1
CDR3aa: CASSLNSASDTQYF
CDR3nt: TGCGCCAGCAGCTTAAATAGCGCATCAGATACGCAGTATTTT

abundance: NA
len: 15
j_gene: TRBJ2-7
d_gene: TRBD2
v_gene: TRBV27
CDR3aa: CASRWAGTSSYEQYF
CDR3nt: TGTGCCAGCAGATGGGCAGGGACTAGCTCTTACGAGCAGTACTTC

abundance: NA
len: 16
j_gene: TRBJ2-5
d_gene: TRBD1
v_gene: TRBV2
CDR3aa: CASEIRRTGGAETQYF
CDR3nt: TGTGCCAGTGAGATCCGGCGGACAGGGGGCGCAGAGACCCAGTACTTC

abundance: NA
len: 15
j_gene: TRBJ1-5
d_gene: TRBD1
v_gene: TRBV6-5
CDR3aa: CASSSGQGRNQPQHF
CDR3nt: TGTGCCAGCAGTTCCGGACAGGGGCGCAATCAGCCCCAGCATTTT

abundance: NA
len: 13
j_gene: TRBJ2-3
d_gene: NA
v_gene: TRBV7-9
CDR3aa: CASGYRSTDTQYF
CDR3nt: TGTGCCAGCGGATACAGGAGCACAGATACGCAGTATTTT

abundance: NA
len: 13
j_gene: TRBJ2-5
d_gene: NA
v_gene: TRBV7-3
CDR3aa: CASSFGGKETQYF
CDR3nt: TGTGCCAGCAGCTTCGGGGGAAAAGAGACCCAGTACTTC

abundance: NA
len: 14
j_gene: TRBJ1-1
d_gene: NA
v_gene: TRBV5-4
CDR3aa: CASSSWGENTEAFF
CDR3nt: TGTGCCAGCAGCTCTTGGGGGGAGAACACTGAAGCTTTCTTT

abundance: NA
len: 17
j_gene: TRBJ2-3
d_gene: TRBD2
v_gene: TRBV5-1
CDR3aa: CASSLLGSGGAGDTQYF
CDR3nt: TGCGCCAGCAGCTTGCTTGGTAGCGGGGGGGCAGGAGATACGCAGTATTTT

abundance: NA
len: 12
j_gene: TRBJ2-2
d_gene: NA
v_gene: TRBV18
CDR3aa: CASSPPVGELFF
CDR3nt: TGTGCCAGCTCACCGCCGGTTGGGGAGCTGTTTTTT

abundance: NA
len: 15
j_gene: TRBJ1-1
d_gene: TRBD1
v_gene: TRBV2
CDR3aa: CASSERDRMNTEAFF
CDR3nt: TGTGCCAGCAGTGAGAGGGACAGAATGAACACTGAAGCTTTCTTT

abundance: few
len: 14
j_gene: TRBJ1-4
d_gene: NA
v_gene: TRBV5-1
CDR3aa: CASSLSRGNEKLFF
CDR3nt: TGCGCCAGCAGCTTGTCTCGGGGGAATGAAAAACTGTTTTTT

abundance: NA
len: 17
j_gene: TRBJ2-1
d_gene: NA
v_gene: TRBV7-8
CDR3aa: CASSFNSGGRSYNEQFF
CDR3nt: TGTGCCAGCAGCTTTAACTCCGGGGGTCGCTCCTACAATGAGCAGTTCTTC

abundance: NA
len: 16
j_gene: TRBJ1-1
d_gene: TRBD1
v_gene: TRBV18
CDR3aa: CASSHGTGGANTEAFF
CDR3nt: TGTGCCAGCTCACACGGGACAGGGGGCGCGAACACTGAAGCTTTCTTT

abundance: NA
len: 15
j_gene: TRBJ2-7
d_gene: TRBD1
v_gene: TRBV18
CDR3aa: CASSPGTGVIDEQYF
CDR3nt: TGTGCCAGCTCACCAGGGACAGGGGTTATCGACGAGCAGTACTTC

abundance: NA
len: 14
j_gene: TRBJ1-2
d_gene: TRBD1
v_gene: TRBV30
CDR3aa: CAWSSGQGARGYTF
CDR3nt: TGTGCCTGGAGTTCAGGACAGGGGGCGCGGGGCTACACCTTC

abundance: NA
len: 17
j_gene: TRBJ1-2
d_gene: TRBD1
v_gene: TRBV30
CDR3aa: CAWEVKQGAGENYGYTF
CDR3nt: TGTGCCTGGGAGGTTAAACAGGGGGCTGGGGAAAACTATGGCTACACCTTC

abundance: NA
len: 16
j_gene: TRBJ1-4
d_gene: TRBD1
v_gene: TRBV4-1
CDR3aa: CASSLDRDPTNEKLFF
CDR3nt: TGCGCCAGCAGTTTGGACAGGGATCCTACTAATGAAAAACTGTTTTTT

abundance: NA
len: 14
j_gene: TRBJ1-5
d_gene: TRBD1
v_gene: TRBV30
CDR3aa: CAWGEGQGFEPQHF
CDR3nt: TGTGCCTGGGGCGAGGGACAGGGTTTCGAGCCCCAGCATTTT

abundance: few
len: 17
j_gene: TRBJ2-3
d_gene: TRBD2
v_gene: TRBV6-4
CDR3aa: CASSAGTSGAGDDTQYF
CDR3nt: TGTGCCAGCAGTGCCGGGACTAGCGGGGCCGGCGACGATACGCAGTATTTT

abundance: few
len: 13
j_gene: TRBJ1-1
d_gene: NA
v_gene: TRBV9
CDR3aa: CASSVTGNTEAFF
CDR3nt: TGTGCCAGCAGCGTAACCGGGAACACTGAAGCTTTCTTT

abundance: NA
len: 15
j_gene: TRBJ2-1
d_gene: TRBD2
v_gene: TRBV11-2
CDR3aa: CASRLAGPPYNEQFF
CDR3nt: TGTGCCAGCAGACTAGCGGGTCCTCCCTACAATGAGCAGTTCTTC

abundance: NA
len: 16
j_gene: TRBJ2-6
d_gene: NA
v_gene: TRBV5-1
CDR3aa: CASRQDYRVGANVLTF
CDR3nt: TGCGCCAGCAGACAGGATTACAGGGTCGGGGCCAACGTCCTGACTTTC

abundance: NA
len: 18
j_gene: TRBJ2-3
d_gene: NA
v_gene: TRBV11-2
CDR3aa: CASSKGIGSQPITDTQYF
CDR3nt: TGTGCCAGCAGCAAGGGGATCGGTAGCCAACCTATAACAGATACGCAGTATTTT

abundance: NA
len: 18
j_gene: TRBJ2-3
d_gene: TRBD2
v_gene: TRBV7-3
CDR3aa: CASSLAGGLPAYTDTQYF
CDR3nt: TGTGCCAGCAGCTTAGCGGGGGGGCTCCCTGCTTACACAGATACGCAGTATTTT

abundance: NA
len: 13
j_gene: TRBJ2-3
d_gene: NA
v_gene: TRBV5-1
CDR3aa: CASCTDNTDTQYF
CDR3nt: TGCGCCAGCTGCACAGACAACACAGATACGCAGTATTTT

abundance: NA
len: 16
j_gene: TRBJ2-6
d_gene: TRBD2
v_gene: TRBV30
CDR3aa: CAWASGGHSGANVLTF
CDR3nt: TGTGCCTGGGCTAGCGGGGGCCACTCTGGGGCCAACGTCCTGACTTTC

abundance: NA
len: 14
j_gene: TRBJ1-5
d_gene: TRBD1
v_gene: TRBV5-1
CDR3aa: CASAPGGGDQPQHF
CDR3nt: TGCGCCAGCGCCCCAGGGGGCGGGGATCAGCCCCAGCATTTT

abundance: few
len: 16
j_gene: TRBJ2-7
d_gene: NA
v_gene: TRBV21-1
CDR3aa: CASTTRGQGGYYEQYF
CDR3nt: TGTGCCAGCACCACCAGAGGACAGGGAGGGTACTACGAGCAGTACTTC

abundance: NA
len: 17
j_gene: TRBJ1-5
d_gene: NA
v_gene: TRBV10-3
CDR3aa: CAISETADSYSNQPQHF
CDR3nt: TGTGCCATCAGTGAGACGGCGGACAGTTATAGCAATCAGCCCCAGCATTTT

abundance: NA
len: 13
j_gene: TRBJ2-7
d_gene: TRBD1
v_gene: TRBV7-2
CDR3aa: CASSLNQGAEQYF
CDR3nt: TGTGCCAGCAGCTTAAATCAGGGGGCCGAGCAGTACTTC

abundance: NA
len: 13
j_gene: TRBJ2-1
d_gene: TRBD2
v_gene: TRBV7-2
CDR3aa: CASSLGDSGDKFF
CDR3nt: TGTGCCAGCAGCTTAGGAGATAGCGGGGACAAGTTCTTC

abundance: NA
len: 13
j_gene: TRBJ2-7
d_gene: NA
v_gene: TRBV5-1
CDR3aa: CASSLGASYEQYF
CDR3nt: TGCGCCAGCAGCTTGGGCGCCTCCTACGAGCAGTACTTC